These 21 T cell receptor beta chains originate from one sample sequenced in a study of PD-L1 blockade in urothelial cancer. Time point in this sample: pretreatment peripheral blood. TCRdb's table, derived via immunoSEQ multiplex PCR, lists solely in-frame clones and lacks some. The sample shows around 100,000 clones, 90% of them seen only once. Source: PBMCs, taken around atezolizumab (anti-PD-L1) treatment. These receptors all stem from a man in his sixties with urothelial cancer.

The chain links TRBV25-1 to TRBJ2-2; perhaps TRBD1 as D (5 bases). Germline V gene lookup returns CDR1 MGHDK and CDR2 SYGVNS. The CDR3 covers 14 residues. V was cut by 11 bases and J by 3 bases, with 16 bases left in between. CDR3 sequence reads: CAHGSAGHTGELFF. CDR3 nucleotides: TGTGCCCACGGGTCGGCAGGGCACACCGGGGAGCTGTTTTTT.

The chain is built from TRBV28 and TRBJ2-2, with TRBD2 matching 8 bases. This CDR3 is 15 amino acids long. Germline V gives CDR1 MDHEN, CDR2 SYDVKM. V shed 3 bases, J shed 6 bases, and the junction held 6 bases outside the gene matches. The CDR3 DNA reads TGTGCCAGCAGTTTTAGCGGGAAGGGATCCGGGGAGCTGTTTTTT. Amino acid sequence: CASSFSGKGSGELFF.

The chain has TRBV7-2 and TRBJ2-1; the D is unclear. This CDR3 comprises 14 residues. V gave up 8 bases and J gave up 4 bases, with 15 bases separating them. Per germline, CDR1 SGHTA and CDR2 FQGNSA. CDR3 coding DNA: TGTGCCAGCTGCCCCACAGCAGGATACAATGAGCAGTTCTTC. Translated, it gives CASCPTAGYNEQFF.

The sample holds a few counts of this clone. CDR3 in amino acids: CAISREDDYGYTF. CDR3 in DNA: TGTGCCATCAGCAGGGAGGACGACTATGGCTACACCTTC. This sequence joins TRBV10-3 and TRBJ1-2, with a possible D match to TRBD1 (5 bases). The V gene lost 6 bases and the J gene lost 3 bases, with 11 bases spanning the gap. The CDR3 is 13 residues long. Germline V gene lookup returns CDR1 ENHRY and CDR2 SYGVKD.

V usage is TRBV5-6 and J usage is TRBJ1-2; TRBD1 agrees at 8 bases. V was pared by 3 bases and J by 7 bases, with 5 bases of the junction left unmatched. The CDR3 length is 13 residues. The germline gives CDR1 SGHDT, CDR2 YYEEEE. CDR3 sequence (DNA): TGTGCCAGCAGCTCGACAGGGGCGGGTGGCTACACCTTC. The encoded protein is CASSSTGAGGYTF.

The chain combines TRBV5-1 with TRBJ2-6; 7 bases line up with TRBD1. The ends lost 4 bases at V and 1 base at J; junction bases unmatched: 5. Germline CDR1 is SGHRS and CDR2 is YFSETQ. The CDR3 totals 16 residues. This chain's CDR3 is CASSPRTGSGANVLTF. For the CDR3, the DNA is TGCGCCAGCAGCCCGAGGACAGGTTCTGGGGCCAACGTCCTGACTTTC.

J is TRBJ2-3 and V is TRBV10-2; 10 bases map to TRBD2. The CDR3 extends over 13 amino acids. J lost 6 bases, V lost 9 bases, and 6 bases had no gene match. Germline CDR1 is WSHSY and CDR2 is SAAADI. The CDR3: CASSGGPGDTQYF. DNA for the CDR3: TGCGCCAGTAGCGGGGGGCCCGGGGATACGCAGTATTTT.

This chain joins TRBV6-5 and TRBJ2-1; possible D gene TRBD2, 6 bases. Germline loops: CDR1 MNHEY, CDR2 SVGAGI. The CDR3 length is 13 residues. V was clipped by 8 bases and J by 4 bases, with 12 bases between them. CDR3 region: CASGRDSYNEQFF. The CDR3, as DNA: TGTGCCAGCGGACGGGACTCGTACAATGAGCAGTTCTTC.

This chain joins TRBV4-3 and TRBJ1-2, with D tentatively TRBD1 (5 bases). This CDR3 has 13 amino acids. In germline, CDR1 is LGHNA, CDR2 YSLEER. V was cut by 3 bases and J by 2 bases, with 7 bases left in between. This CDR3 reads CASSHRQNYGYTF. The CDR3 DNA follows: TGCGCCAGCAGCCACAGACAGAACTATGGCTACACCTTC.

The rearrangement links TRBV5-3 to TRBJ1-5; 10 bases are a match to TRBD1. TRBV5-3 is given ORF status, its function remaining uncertain. The CDR3 consists of 19 residues. The V and J ends lost 4 bases and 5 bases, in that order; junction bases with no gene match: 18. CDR3 DNA sequence: TGTGCCAGAAGCCATGGACACCGGGACAGGGGAAAAGGGGATCAGCCCCAGCATTTT. It codes for CARSHGHRDRGKGDQPQHF.

The rearrangement joins TRBV6-4 to TRBJ2-3, with D hard to call. Trimming cost V 0 bases and J 1 base, with 5 bases left between them. Germline V lookup: CDR1 MRHNA, CDR2 SNTAGT. The CDR3 has 14 residues. Written as DNA, the CDR3 is TGTGCCAGCAGTGACTCGGCGGGCACAGATACGCAGTATTTT. Its protein product is CASSDSAGTDTQYF.

The chain has TRBV4-2 and TRBJ1-1; 10 nucleotides match TRBD1. Germline CDR1 is LGHNA and CDR2 is YNFKEQ. After removal of 1 base from V and 3 bases from J, the junction contained 11 bases not matched to a gene. CDR3 length: 18 amino acids. CDR3 sequence (DNA): TGTGCCAGCAGCCAAGGACCGGGACAGGGGCTTACTTACACTGAAGCTTTCTTT. It is translated as CASSQGPGQGLTYTEAFF.

The chain employs TRBV7-2 and TRBJ1-2; D uncertain. The germline V gene encodes CDR1 SGHTA and CDR2 FQGNSA. The CDR3 spans 14 residues. Trimming removed 1 base at V and 4 bases at J, with 10 bases between. The chain's CDR3 is CASSLESTGYGYTF. CDR3 DNA sequence: TGTGCCAGCAGCTTAGAATCCACTGGCTATGGCTACACCTTC.

The table lists this clone with a count of one. V usage is TRBV19 and J usage is TRBJ1-1; D is undetermined. V dropped 1 base and J dropped 5 bases, with 14 bases sitting between them. The germline CDR1 and CDR2 sequences are LNHDA and SQIVND (reference sequence). The length of the CDR3 is 15 residues. The DNA for the CDR3 is TGTGCCAGTAGTATAGGAGCGAGATTCGGGACTGAAGCTTTCTTT. Residues: CASSIGARFGTEAFF.

The chain has TRBV5-6 and TRBJ2-1; 7 nucleotides match TRBD1. V trimming: 2 bases; J trimming: 8 bases; junction bases outside the gene matches: 4. The CDR3 length is 13 residues. The germline V gene encodes CDR1 SGHDT and CDR2 YYEEEE. The CDR3 here is CASSLTGAHEQFF. The CDR3 nucleotides are TGTGCCAGCAGCTTAACAGGGGCCCATGAGCAGTTCTTC.

The rearrangement joins TRBV7-9 to TRBJ2-5; 12 positions agree with TRBD2. J lost 6 bases, V lost 3 bases, and 11 bases had no gene match. The germline CDR1 and CDR2 sequences are SEHNR and FQNEAQ (reference sequence). The CDR3 runs to 17 residues. The CDR3 nucleotides read TGTGCCAGCAGCTTCTGGGCTAGCGGGAGGGCTAGGAAGACCCAGTACTTC. This encodes CASSFWASGRARKTQYF.

The gene calls are TRBV5-1 and TRBJ2-2; tentative D call: TRBD2 (6 bases). This CDR3 comprises 16 residues. Germline V lookup: CDR1 SGHRS, CDR2 YFSETQ. With 0 bases removed from V and 2 bases from J, the gap between germline ends came to 11 bases. The CDR3 nucleotides read TGCGCCAGCAGCTTGGTGTTAGCGGAAAACACCGGGGAGCTGTTTTTT. Amino acids: CASSLVLAENTGELFF.

In this sample, this clone turned up once. The V and J genes are TRBV28 and TRBJ2-7; 9 bases are shared with TRBD2. V dropped 1 base and J dropped 6; count of bases not matched to a gene: 7. This CDR3 region has 15 residues. From germline, CDR1 is MDHEN and CDR2 SYDVKM. CDR3: CASSLSSGKVFEQYF. CDR3 bases: TGTGCCAGCAGTTTATCTAGCGGGAAGGTTTTCGAGCAGTACTTC.

V usage is TRBV10-1 and J usage is TRBJ1-2; D perhaps matches TRBD1 (6 bases). V shed 4 bases and J shed 2 bases, with 8 bases lying between them. Looked up from germline, CDR1 is WNHNN and CDR2 is SYGVQD (reference sequence). The CDR3 sequence is 13 residues long. The DNA for the CDR3 is TGCGCCAGCAGTGGACAGGCGAACTATGGCTACACCTTC. Its translation: CASSGQANYGYTF.

V usage is TRBV9 and J usage is TRBJ2-7; possible D gene TRBD1, 6 bases. CDR1 and CDR2 (germline): SGDLS, YYNGEE. The V and J ends lost 0 bases and 2 bases respectively, with 12 bases between them. The CDR3 loop spans 15 amino acids. CDR3: CASSVGGLDAYEQYF. CDR3 sequence (DNA): TGTGCCAGCAGCGTAGGGGGGCTAGATGCCTACGAGCAGTACTTC.

This sequence joins TRBV6-4 and TRBJ2-7; 7 bases line up with TRBD1. This CDR3 is built from 13 residues. Germline loops: CDR1 MRHNA, CDR2 SNTAGT. Losses at the gene ends were 6 bases for V and 3 bases for J; bases not matched to a gene: 5. CDR3 amino acids: CASSPGTDYEQYF. The DNA for the CDR3 is TGTGCCAGCAGCCCCGGGACAGACTACGAGCAGTACTTC.